The clone carrying this T cell receptor (beta chain) was observed at least ten times. As the sequencing template, cDNA was produced by extracting RNA and reverse transcribing it. Produced via immunoSEQ multiplex PCR; TCRdb's table is partial and in-frame only. The data contain about 97,000 clones, 41% of them singletons. The data were obtained in a study of CD8+ T cells in alopecia areata. Input material: CD4+ T cells sorted from blood. The clonotype originates from a human donor with alopecia areata.

Here the CDR3 DNA reads TGTGCCAGCAGTTCCGAACTAGCGGATACGCAGTATTTT. It yields the protein CASSSELADTQYF. The chain has TRBV28 and TRBJ2-3; 7 nucleotides match TRBD2. The germline V gene has CDR1 MDHEN and CDR2 SYDVKM. V dropped 4 bases and J dropped 6; count of bases not matched to a gene: 4. The CDR3 has 13 residues.